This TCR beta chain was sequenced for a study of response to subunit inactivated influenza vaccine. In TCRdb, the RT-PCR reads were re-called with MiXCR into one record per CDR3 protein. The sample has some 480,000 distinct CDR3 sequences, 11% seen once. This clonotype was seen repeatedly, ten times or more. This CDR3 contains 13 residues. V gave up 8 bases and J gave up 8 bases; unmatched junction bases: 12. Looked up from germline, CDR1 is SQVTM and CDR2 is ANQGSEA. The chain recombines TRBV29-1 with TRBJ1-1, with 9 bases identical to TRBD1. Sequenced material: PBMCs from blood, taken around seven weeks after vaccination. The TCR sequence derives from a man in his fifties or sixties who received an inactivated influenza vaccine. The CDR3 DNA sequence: TGCAGCACATTACAGGGGGCCAAAACCGAAGCTTTCTTT. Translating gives CSTLQGAKTEAFF.